This T cell receptor beta chain appears in the sequencing data of a study of STAT5B mutations in CD4+ large granular lymphocyte leukemia. Study-level findings and limits: No patients shared main leukemic clonotypes, though about 26% appeared at low frequency elsewhere.

Remarks on this clone: Antigen unknown.

Assay used: immunoSEQ multiplex PCR; TCRdb lists only in-frame clones, some missing. In the table there are more than 30,000 clones, roughly 88% of which are singletons. The sample taken for sequencing was CD4+ T cells from blood buffy coats. The sequence was obtained from a human donor in good health.

CDR3 bases: TGTGCCAGCAGAAGTTTACCCTACGAGCAGTACTTC. This codes for CASRSLPYEQYF. The J gene is TRBJ2-7, the V gene TRBV2; D is ambiguous. Looked up from germline, CDR1 is SNHLY and CDR2 is FYNNEI. This CDR3 has 12 amino acids. Trimming removed 6 bases from V and 2 bases from J, with 8 bases in between.